The 30 T cell receptor beta chains below come from one sample, sequenced in a study of patients and donors after allogeneic stem cell transplantation. A single record per CDR3 protein comes from TCRdb applying MiXCR to the RT-PCR reads. The sample lists a few hundred thousand distinct CDR3 sequences, 12% to 15% seen once, with around 10% in the top ten. Sequencing used blood, either unsorted or a sorted T cell fraction (not recorded which). Source of these receptors: a human donor who was either an allogeneic HSCT recipient or a stem cell or donor lymphocyte infusion donor (not recorded which). It is not recorded whose cells these are; they may come from a transplant donor.

The CDR3 loop reads CASNLGGTQEGTQYF. In DNA form, the CDR3 reads TGTGCCAGCAACTTGGGGGGGACTCAGGAGGGGACGCAGTATTTT. The rearrangement links TRBV12-3 or TRBV12-4 to TRBJ2-3; 7 nucleotides align to TRBD2. Unmatched junction bases numbered 16, after V lost 7 bases and J lost 9 bases. The CDR3 extends over 15 amino acids.

This clonotype was detected only a few times. This chain joins TRBV29-1 and TRBJ1-3; D call uncertain. The germline gives CDR1 SQVTM, CDR2 ANQGSEA. This CDR3 is built from 13 residues. V shed 3 bases and J shed 4 bases, with 10 bases lying between them. The CDR3 bases are TGCAGCGTTGACGTGCAGGTCGGAAACACCATATATTTT. Amino acids: CSVDVQVGNTIYF.

V and J are TRBV2 and TRBJ2-1; 8 nucleotides match TRBD1. V was pared by 6 bases and J by 6 bases, with 10 bases of the junction left unmatched. This CDR3 contains 15 residues. Germline V gene lookup returns CDR1 SNHLY and CDR2 FYNNEI. The CDR3 DNA sequence: TGTGCCAGCAGAGCCGACAGGGGTGGAAGCAATGAGCAGTTCTTC. Encoded protein: CASRADRGGSNEQFF.

As to this clonotype: A much larger clone differs by one base, so this may be a read error. This chain connects TRBV6-1 to TRBJ2-2; 9 nucleotides match TRBD1. Germline values: CDR1 MNHNS, CDR2 SASEGT. This CDR3 contains 16 residues. The DNA for the CDR3 is TGTGCCAGCAGATCTGGACAGGGGCGGGACACCAGGGAGCTGTTTTTT. This sequence encodes CASRSGQGRDTRELFF.

The table lists this clonotype with many counts. The CDR3 DNA is TGTGCCAGCAGCTTGGGTTTCGGGAACACTGAAGCTTTCTTT. It is translated as CASSLGFGNTEAFF. V is TRBV5-5 and J is TRBJ1-1; D gene ambiguous. V dropped 0 bases and J dropped 1 base, with 7 bases sitting between them. CDR3 length: 14 residues. Per germline, CDR1 SGHKS and CDR2 YYEKEE (reference sequence).

The sample holds many counts of this clonotype. The chain has TRBV12-3 or TRBV12-4 and TRBJ1-1; D is undetermined. Trimming took 1 base from V and 6 from J, leaving 9 bases between them. The length of the CDR3 is 13 residues. CDR3 protein: CASSLGLGSEAFF. CDR3 DNA sequence: TGTGCCAGCAGTTTAGGTTTGGGGTCTGAAGCTTTCTTT.

V is TRBV3-1 and J is TRBJ2-7; 8 bases line up with TRBD1. V was pared by 5 bases and J by 1 base, with 10 bases of the junction left unmatched. Germline V lookup: CDR1 LGHDT, CDR2 YNNKEL (reference sequence). The CDR3 length is 16 residues. CDR3 nucleotide sequence: TGTGCCAGCAGCTTACCAACCGGGACAGGATCCTACGAGCAGTACTTC. Its protein is CASSLPTGTGSYEQYF.

This clonotype appeared many times. This rearrangement joins TRBV7-2 to TRBJ2-3; a possible D gene is TRBD2 (6 bases). V was shortened by 2 bases and J by 4 bases, with 10 bases between the two germline ends. This CDR3 comprises 14 residues. Per the germline V gene, CDR1 is SGHTA and CDR2 is FQGNSA. CDR3 loop: CASSLFPGADTQYF. DNA of the CDR3: TGTGCCAGCAGCTTATTCCCGGGGGCAGATACGCAGTATTTT.

The chain couples TRBV30 to TRBJ2-7; D perhaps matches TRBD1 (5 bases). The germline V gene has CDR1 GTSNPN and CDR2 SVGIG (reference sequence). The CDR3 has 12 residues. V lost 3 bases, J lost 4 bases, and 10 bases lay in between. CDR3 nucleotides: TGTGCCTGGAGGCAAACAGGTTACGAGCAGTACTTC. Translation: CAWRQTGYEQYF.

This clonotype was seen more than once but under ten times. This rearrangement joins TRBV9 to TRBJ2-1, with D perhaps given as TRBD1 or TRBD2 (5 bases each). CDR1 and CDR2 from the germline V gene are SGDLS and YYNGEE. There are 16 residues in the CDR3. V was shortened by 4 bases and J by 0 bases, with 14 bases between the two germline ends. The chain's CDR3 is CASSIDEGPSYNEQFF. CDR3 DNA: TGTGCCAGCAGCATAGACGAGGGGCCCTCCTACAATGAGCAGTTCTTC.

This clonotype was detected once. The chain carries TRBV3-1 and TRBJ2-1; either TRBD1 or TRBD2 may supply D (6 bases each). The germline V gene encodes CDR1 LGHDT and CDR2 YNNKEL (reference sequence). The V end lost 2 bases, the J end lost 12 bases, and 17 bases lay between the germline ends. The CDR3 spans 14 residues. CDR3 loop: CASSQSLRGTGQFF. The CDR3 DNA is TGTGCCAGCAGCCAATCTCTTAGGGGGACTGGGCAGTTCTTC.

This clonotype appeared a few times. The J gene is TRBJ2-2, the V gene TRBV6-5; 8 nucleotides line up with TRBD1. CDR1 is MNHEY and CDR2 is SVGAGI in the germline V gene. The V and J ends lost 0 bases and 7 bases, in that order; junction bases with no gene match: 7. The CDR3 is made up of 16 amino acids. Here the CDR3 DNA reads TGTGCCAGCAGTTACTCAGACAGGGGTAGAAGCGGGGAGCTGTTTTTT. Its protein is CASSYSDRGRSGELFF.

The chain uses TRBV4-1 and TRBJ2-2, with D perhaps matching TRBD2 (5 bases). V lost 2 bases to trimming and J lost 5 bases, with 9 bases between them. Per germline, CDR1 MGHRA and CDR2 YSYEKL. This CDR3 spans 14 amino acids. The CDR3, as DNA: TGCGCCAGCAGCCAAAAGGAGGTAACCGGGGAGCTGTTTTTT. Translated: CASSQKEVTGELFF.

This clonotype was detected ten times or more. This rearrangement joins TRBV7-2 to TRBJ1-5, with 9 bases that match TRBD1. The V and J ends lost 5 bases and 6 bases, in that order; junction bases with no gene match: 2. CDR1 is SGHTA, CDR2 FQGNSA, per germline. The CDR3 is 13 amino acids. The CDR3 nucleotides are TGTGCCAGCAGCGACAGGGGGGGTCAGCCCCAGCATTTT. Protein sequence: CASSDRGGQPQHF.

This clonotype has more than one count but fewer than ten. The rearrangement joins TRBV4-2 to TRBJ1-1; TRBD1 might be the D (5 bases). Trimming took 1 base from V and 2 from J, leaving 17 bases between them. The CDR3 consists of 17 residues. Per germline, CDR1 LGHNA and CDR2 YNFKEQ. The CDR3 coding sequence is TGTGCCAGCAGCCAAGGGGGAGGTCGGGGGAGCAACACTGAAGCTTTCTTT. Protein: CASSQGGGRGSNTEAFF.

The J gene is TRBJ2-3, the V gene TRBV15, with D possibly being TRBD2 (5 bases). The germline V gene encodes CDR1 LNHNV and CDR2 YYDKDF (reference sequence). The CDR3 runs 17 residues. The germline V and J ends were trimmed by 0 bases and 0 bases, with 13 bases remaining between them. DNA of the CDR3: TGTGCCACCAGCAGAGATCGGGCTAGCCCTAGCACAGATACGCAGTATTTT. Its protein is CATSRDRASPSTDTQYF.

This clonotype was detected many times. The V call is TRBV20-1, the J call TRBJ2-7; 7 positions agree with TRBD2. Germline assignment: CDR1 DFQATT and CDR2 SNEGSKA (reference sequence). This CDR3 spans 14 amino acids. The J segment lost 4 bases and the V segment lost 3 bases, leaving 9 bases of the junction unmatched. This chain's CDR3 is CSARGASGWYEQYF. The CDR3 nucleotides are TGCAGTGCTAGGGGTGCTAGCGGATGGTACGAGCAGTACTTC.

This clonotype appeared many times. This rearrangement joins TRBV29-1 to TRBJ1-1; TRBD1 aligns across 7 bases. The V segment lost 6 bases and the J segment 2 bases; nucleotides outside the gene matches: 9. CDR3 size: 14 residues. Germline-derived CDR1 and CDR2 are SQVTM and ANQGSEA. CDR3 region: CSVSSGTVNTEAFF. CDR3 nucleotides: TGCAGCGTCTCGTCCGGGACAGTCAACACTGAAGCTTTCTTT.

This chain's CDR3 is CASSVTGEVVYF. CDR3 bases: TGTGCCAGCAGCGTAACCGGTGAGGTTGTATATTTT. The chain is built from TRBV9 and TRBJ2-3; D not resolved. This CDR3 is 12 amino acids long. The germline gives CDR1 SGDLS, CDR2 YYNGEE. V was clipped by 1 base and J by 15 bases, with 15 bases between them.

Ten or more counts support this clonotype. The V gene is TRBV12-3 or TRBV12-4, the J gene TRBJ2-3; D may be TRBD1 (7 bases). Trimming left V 6 bases short and J 5 bases short, with 18 bases between. This CDR3 contains 15 residues. CDR3: CASRATGVGGDTQYF. In DNA, the CDR3 is TGTGCCAGCAGGGCTACAGGGGTGGGAGGAGATACGCAGTATTTT.

This clonotype was seen repeatedly, ten times or more. CDR3 bases: TGTGCCAGCAGTCAGCCTGCCGGGGAGCTGTTTTTT. Translation: CASSQPAGELFF. The rearrangement joins TRBV12-3 or TRBV12-4 to TRBJ2-2; no clear D. This CDR3 comprises 12 residues. With 5 bases removed from V and 6 bases from J, the gap between germline ends came to 7 bases.

This clonotype was seen only a few times. The chain uses TRBV6-2 or TRBV6-3 and TRBJ2-1, with TRBD1 identical over 12 bases. The CDR3 loop spans 16 amino acids. V dropped 6 bases and J dropped 7; count of bases not matched to a gene: 10. Per the germline V gene, CDR1 is MNHEY and CDR2 is SVGEGT. As DNA, the CDR3 is TGTGCCAGCAGAAAACCCGGGACAGGGGGCAAAAATGAGCAGTTCTTC. This encodes CASRKPGTGGKNEQFF.

The chain links TRBV3-1 to TRBJ2-3; D is unresolved. From germline, CDR1 is LGHDT and CDR2 YNNKEL (reference sequence). The CDR3 runs to 15 residues. The V end was cut by 4 bases, the J end by 4 bases, with 15 bases between. CDR3 bases: TGTGCCAGCAGCCCGAGAACCCCCCTCCCAGATACGCAGTATTTT. Translated: CASSPRTPLPDTQYF.

The genes are TRBV20-1 and TRBJ2-2; D might be TRBD2 (7 bases). The germline V and J ends were trimmed by 2 bases and 3 bases, with 13 bases remaining between them. Germline V gene sequence: CDR1 DFQATT, CDR2 SNEGSKA (reference sequence). This CDR3 spans 15 amino acids. The CDR3 reads CSARLQGRDTGELFF. The CDR3 DNA follows: TGCAGTGCTAGACTCCAGGGGAGGGACACCGGGGAGCTGTTTTTT.

Here the CDR3 reads CASSQETGGAFYNEQFF. DNA for the CDR3: TGTGCCAGCAGCCAGGAAACAGGGGGCGCTTTTTACAATGAGCAGTTCTTC. V usage is TRBV4-2 and J usage is TRBJ2-1, with 9 bases matching TRBD1. Germline V lookup: CDR1 LGHNA, CDR2 YNFKEQ. V lost 3 bases to trimming and J lost 4 bases; unmatched junction nucleotides: 10. There are 17 residues in the CDR3.

This clonotype came up a few times. V is TRBV5-4 and J is TRBJ2-3, with 10 bases identical to TRBD2. This CDR3 is 15 amino acids long. Germline values: CDR1 SGHNT, CDR2 YYREEE (reference sequence). Unmatched junction bases numbered 5, after V lost 6 bases and J lost 1 base. The CDR3 region has the DNA TGTGCCAGCATCGGAGGGACTAGCGGCACAGATACGCAGTATTTT. Its translation: CASIGGTSGTDTQYF.

This clonotype showed up just once. CDR3 sequence (DNA): TGTGCCAGCAGCTTAAGCGTACAAGACACTGAAGCTTTCTTT. This encodes CASSLSVQDTEAFF. This chain joins TRBV7-2 and TRBJ1-1; D is unresolved. The V end lost 2 bases, the J end lost 3 bases, and 10 bases lay between the germline ends. Germline CDR1 and CDR2: SGHTA and FQGNSA. This CDR3 comprises 14 residues.

Many counts were recorded for this clonotype. This chain joins TRBV20-1 and TRBJ2-1, with 8 bases fitting TRBD2. This CDR3 spans 17 amino acids. Germline V gene lookup returns CDR1 DFQATT and CDR2 SNEGSKA (reference sequence). The ends lost 3 bases at V and 0 bases at J; junction bases unmatched: 10. The CDR3 bases are TGCAGTGCTAGGGAGACTAGCGTTTTCGCCTCCTACAATGAGCAGTTCTTC. Its translation: CSARETSVFASYNEQFF.

This clonotype showed up just a few times. V and J are TRBV2 and TRBJ2-7; D not resolved. The CDR3 consists of 16 residues. Germline V gene data show CDR1 as SNHLY and CDR2 as FYNNEI. V gave up 0 bases and J gave up 0 bases, with 12 bases separating them. As DNA, the CDR3 is TGTGCCAGCAGTGAAGCCCAGACCGTGAGCTCCTACGAGCAGTACTTC. Its protein product is CASSEAQTVSSYEQYF.

At least ten counts were recorded for this clonotype. The chain joins TRBV10-3 to TRBJ1-6; D not certain. Germline V gene sequence: CDR1 ENHRY, CDR2 SYGVKD. Between the trimmed V and J ends, which lost 3 bases and 10 bases, there was a span of 13 bases. The CDR3 runs to 14 residues. This CDR3 reads CAISERPPGSPLHF. DNA of the CDR3: TGTGCCATCAGTGAAAGACCCCCTGGGTCACCCCTCCACTTT.